The next 17 T cell receptor beta chains were all read from a single sample in a study of cytomegalovirus exposure and HLA in healthy donors. Use of 60 Vbeta and 13 Jbeta primers characterized the PCR. Only in-frame clones appear in the TCRdb table, and some are missing; sequencing was by immunoSEQ multiplex PCR. The repertoire holds 180,000 or so clones, 78% seen once, with about 3% in the top ten. Sequencing was done on a sample of PBMCs. These receptors came from a female donor in good health and CMV-seronegative.

The chain joins TRBV4-1 to TRBJ1-1, with D unresolved. CDR1 and CDR2 from the germline V gene are MGHRA and YSYEKL. The CDR3 length is 13 residues. V dropped 1 base and J dropped 5 bases, with 8 bases sitting between them. CDR3 residues: CASSQAPGTEAFF. As DNA, the CDR3 is TGCGCCAGCAGCCAAGCCCCGGGTACTGAAGCTTTCTTT.

The chain joins TRBV18 to TRBJ1-2; TRBD1 matches 9 bases. The V segment lost 3 bases and the J segment 3 bases; nucleotides outside the gene matches: 2. CDR1 KGHSH and CDR2 LQKENI come from the germline V gene. CDR3 length: 14 residues. The CDR3 spells CASSPGQGYYGYTF. The CDR3, as DNA: TGTGCCAGCTCACCGGGACAGGGTTACTATGGCTACACCTTC.

This clone was found a few times. The CDR3 loop is CASSEARESLEETQYF. CDR3 DNA: TGTGCCAGCAGTGAAGCCCGGGAGTCCTTAGAAGAGACCCAGTACTTC. This chain joins TRBV2 and TRBJ2-5; D possibly corresponds to TRBD2 (6 bases). CDR1 and CDR2 (germline): SNHLY, FYNNEI. CDR3 length: 16 residues. V lost 0 bases to trimming and J lost 3 bases, with 14 bases between them.

CDR3 in amino acids: CSVAKAVQGAEQYF. The CDR3 DNA sequence: TGCAGCGTCGCAAAAGCCGTACAGGGAGCCGAGCAGTACTTC. The V gene is TRBV29-1, the J gene TRBJ2-7; D is perhaps TRBD1 (6 bases). Trimming took 6 bases from V and 6 from J, leaving 21 bases between them. Germline values: CDR1 SQVTM, CDR2 ANQGSEA. CDR3 length: 14 residues.

This chain joins TRBV6-6 and TRBJ1-2; tentatively, D is TRBD1 (6 bases). Germline CDR1 is MNHNY and CDR2 is SVGAGI (reference sequence). CDR3 length equals 14 residues. V lost 2 bases and J 5 bases, leaving 12 bases between the germline ends. CDR3 nucleotide sequence: TGTGCCAGCAGTTACCTCACTGGACAGTATGGCTACACCTTC. Protein sequence: CASSYLTGQYGYTF.

The V call is TRBV6-1, the J call TRBJ2-7, with unresolved D. The V end lost 0 bases, the J end lost 0 bases, and 12 bases lay between the germline ends. This CDR3 region has 16 residues. The germline gives CDR1 MNHNS, CDR2 SASEGT. The CDR3 DNA follows: TGTGCCAGCAGTGAAGCGTCGGCGGTGCCCTCCTACGAGCAGTACTTC. Encoded protein: CASSEASAVPSYEQYF.

The table lists this clone with a count of one. The chain has TRBV14 and TRBJ1-5, with a weak D call TRBD1 (5 bases). The germline V and J ends were trimmed by 6 bases and 5 bases, with 11 bases remaining between them. Germline V gives CDR1 SGHDN, CDR2 FVKESK. CDR3 length: 13 amino acids. CDR3 nucleotide sequence: TGTGCCAGCAGTCAGGGTTTGGATCAGCCCCAGCATTTT. Translating gives CASSQGLDQPQHF. Variable domain in full (rest from reference TRBV14 and TRBJ1-5): EAGVTQFPSHSVIEKGQTVTLRCDPISGHDNLYWYRRVMGKEIKFLLHFVKESKQDESGMPNNRFLAERTGGTYSTLKVQPAELEDSGVYFCASSQGLDQPQHFGDGTRLSIL.

This clone was found a few times. V usage is TRBV13 and J usage is TRBJ1-2; 7 bases are shared with TRBD1. CDR3 length: 14 amino acids. Germline V gives CDR1 PRHDT, CDR2 FYEKMQ (reference sequence). The junction had 11 bases not matched to a gene; V was cut back by 6 bases and J by 7 bases. CDR3 nucleotide sequence: TGTGCCAGCAGAAGGGGACAGCTGGACCGTGGCTACACCTTC. Translation: CASRRGQLDRGYTF.

The chain employs TRBV5-4 and TRBJ1-2; D might be TRBD1 (6 bases). This CDR3 comprises 14 residues. In germline, CDR1 is SGHNT, CDR2 YYREEE (reference sequence). Trimming shortened V by 4 bases and J by 5 bases, and 15 bases separated the two germline ends. This CDR3 reads CASSTIRQAYGYTF. The DNA of the CDR3 is TGTGCCAGCAGCACCATAAGACAGGCTTATGGCTACACCTTC.

The chain uses TRBV6-6 and TRBJ2-2; D gene ambiguous. V gave up 4 bases and J gave up 0 bases, with 9 bases separating them. Germline CDR1 and CDR2: MNHNY and SVGAGI (reference sequence). There are 15 residues in the CDR3. Here the CDR3 reads CASSSYSPNTGELFF. CDR3 nucleotide sequence: TGTGCCAGCAGTTCTTATTCTCCGAACACCGGGGAGCTGTTTTTT.

The chain employs TRBV5-4 and TRBJ2-1; D is unresolved. Deletions cut 4 bases from V and 0 bases from J, with 8 bases between. The germline V gene encodes CDR1 SGHNT and CDR2 YYREEE (reference sequence). The CDR3 totals 14 residues. The DNA of the CDR3 is TGTGCCAGCAGCACCGCGGACTCCTACAATGAGCAGTTCTTC. It encodes CASSTADSYNEQFF.

This rearrangement joins TRBV13 to TRBJ1-6, with no clear D. The CDR3 runs to 16 residues. The V end lost 4 bases, the J end lost 3 bases, and 13 bases lay between the germline ends. Per germline, CDR1 PRHDT and CDR2 FYEKMQ (reference sequence). The DNA for the CDR3 is TGTGCCAGCAGCTACGCTCCGGGAAACTATAATTCACCCCTCCACTTT. Translating gives CASSYAPGNYNSPLHF.

J is TRBJ1-3 and V is TRBV19; 10 bases are shared with TRBD1. V shed 6 bases and J 2 bases; nucleotides not matched to a gene: 4. The CDR3 extends over 15 amino acids. Germline V gene data show CDR1 as LNHDA and CDR2 as SQIVND (reference sequence). CDR3: CASRRQGAAGNTIYF. Written as DNA, the CDR3 is TGTGCCAGTAGAAGACAGGGGGCGGCTGGAAACACCATATATTTT.

This chain joins TRBV30 and TRBJ1-2; a weak D match, TRBD1 (5 bases). Germline V gene lookup returns CDR1 GTSNPN and CDR2 SVGIG (reference sequence). The ends were cut back, 0 bases at V and 7 bases at J, with 15 bases in the middle. The CDR3 consists of 14 residues. CDR3 nucleotides: TGTGCCTGGAGTGTGAGACAGCGCTTAGGTGGCTACACCTTC. Residues: CAWSVRQRLGGYTF.

The V and J genes are TRBV5-6 and TRBJ2-1; D remains unclear. Trimming removed 4 bases at V and 6 bases at J, with 11 bases between. This CDR3 contains 13 residues. Looked up from germline, CDR1 is SGHDT and CDR2 is YYEEEE. Written as DNA, the CDR3 is TGTGCCAGCAGCCTAACCCCTCTCAATGAGCAGTTCTTC. Translation: CASSLTPLNEQFF.

This chain connects TRBV5-1 to TRBJ2-7, with D hard to call. Germline CDR1 and CDR2: SGHRS and YFSETQ. The CDR3 spans 14 residues. With 4 bases removed from V and 5 bases from J, the gap between germline ends came to 16 bases. CDR3 sequence: CASSPNGRVDEQYF. DNA of the CDR3: TGCGCCAGCAGCCCCAACGGCCGGGTAGACGAGCAGTACTTC.

The chain has TRBV6-5 and TRBJ2-5; 8 bases align to TRBD1. The assigned J gene may be wrong: the sequence end matches TRBJ2-7 better. The germline V gene has CDR1 MNHEY and CDR2 SVGAGI. The CDR3 runs 14 residues. CDR3 bases: TGTGCCAGCAGTTACGGGACAGGCGACTACGAGCAGTACTTC. Protein: CASSYGTGDYEQYF.